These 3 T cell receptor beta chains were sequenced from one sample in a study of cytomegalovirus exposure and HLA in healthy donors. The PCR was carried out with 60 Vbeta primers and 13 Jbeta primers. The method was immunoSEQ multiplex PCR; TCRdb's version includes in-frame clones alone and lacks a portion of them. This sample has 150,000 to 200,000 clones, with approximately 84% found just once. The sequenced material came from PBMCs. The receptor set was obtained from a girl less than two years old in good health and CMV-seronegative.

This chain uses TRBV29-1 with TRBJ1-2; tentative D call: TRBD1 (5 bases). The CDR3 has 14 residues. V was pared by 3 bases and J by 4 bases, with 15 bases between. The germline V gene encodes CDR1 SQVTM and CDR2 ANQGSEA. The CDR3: CSVDLRGRSYGYTF. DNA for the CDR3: TGCAGCGTTGATCTAAGGGGCAGGAGCTATGGCTACACCTTC.

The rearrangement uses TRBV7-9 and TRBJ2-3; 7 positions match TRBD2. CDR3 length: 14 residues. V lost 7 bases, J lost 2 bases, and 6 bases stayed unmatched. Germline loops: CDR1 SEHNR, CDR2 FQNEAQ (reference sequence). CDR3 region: CASIKAGFTDTQYF. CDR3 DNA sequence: TGTGCCAGCATCAAAGCGGGGTTCACAGATACGCAGTATTTT.

CDR3 in amino acids: CASSQDWHQETQYF. The CDR3 bases are TGTGCCAGCAGCCAAGATTGGCATCAAGAGACCCAGTACTTC. The gene calls are TRBV4-2 and TRBJ2-5; no definite D call. Germline values: CDR1 LGHNA, CDR2 YNFKEQ. This CDR3 is 14 amino acids long. V was cut by 0 bases and J by 2 bases, with 7 bases left in between.